These 11 T cell receptor beta chains came from one sample sequenced in a study of Ad26.COV2.S vaccination and SARS-CoV-2 variants. Profiled with immunoSEQ multiplex PCR; TCRdb holds only in-frame clones, not every one. The sample gives roughly 510,000 clones, around nine tenths of which show up once; roughly 12% is in the top ten. Treatment described: some 20 received Ad26.COV2.S at low or high dose, single or two shots; 5 received placebo; per-sample allocation not given. Specimens were obtained on day 63 following the first vaccine or placebo injection. The source material was peripheral blood, sampled in a trial of Ad26.COV2.S vaccine versus placebo. These receptors came from a person between 18 and 59 years old who received the Ad26.COV2.S COVID-19 vaccine or a placebo.

The rearrangement joins TRBV5-8 to TRBJ1-5, with D unclear. Trimming cost V 0 bases and J 3 bases, with 10 bases left between them. The CDR3 loop spans 15 amino acids. Germline V gives CDR1 SGHTS, CDR2 YDEGEE. The DNA of the CDR3 is TGTGCCAGCAGCTTGGAAGGACGCTCCAATCAGCCCCAGCATTTT. It encodes CASSLEGRSNQPQHF.

The chain joins TRBV9 to TRBJ2-1; 13 bases are a match to TRBD2. Germline CDR1 is SGDLS and CDR2 is YYNGEE. The V gene end was trimmed by 0 bases and the J gene end by 6 bases; junction bases not matched to a gene: 3. This CDR3 has 16 residues. CDR3 sequence reads: CASSVGRTSGSNEQFF. The CDR3 coding sequence is TGTGCCAGCAGCGTAGGGAGGACTAGCGGGAGCAATGAGCAGTTCTTC. Filled out from reference TRBV9 and TRBJ2-1, the complete variable domain reads DSGVTQTPKHLITATGQRVTLRCSPRSGDLSVYWYQQSLDQGLQFLIQYYNGEERAKGNILERFSAQQFPDLHSELNLSSLELGDSALYFCASSVGRTSGSNEQFFGPGTRLTVL.

In this sample, this clone turned up once. This CDR3 reads CATSDSGVSYEQYF. The CDR3 DNA follows: TGTGCCACCAGTGATTCAGGGGTCTCCTACGAGCAGTACTTC. The chain combines TRBV24-1 with TRBJ2-7; possible D gene TRBD1, 6 bases. Trimming cost V 2 bases and J 0 bases, with 7 bases left between them. The germline CDR1 and CDR2 sequences are KGHDR and SFDVKD. This CDR3 region has 14 residues.

This clone was observed once. The chain uses TRBV6-2 or TRBV6-3 and TRBJ2-1, with TRBD2 matching 8 bases. Germline CDR1 is MNHEY and CDR2 is SVGEGT. Unmatched junction bases numbered 8, after V lost 6 bases and J lost 4 bases. This CDR3 is 15 amino acids long. The CDR3 bases are TGTGCCAGCAGCCTTATAGCGGGGCTATACAATGAGCAGTTCTTC. Amino acids: CASSLIAGLYNEQFF.

The chain joins TRBV7-3 to TRBJ2-6; TRBD1 matches 7 bases. The CDR3 loop spans 17 amino acids. Trimming took 5 bases from V and 0 from J; bases not matched to a gene: 7. Germline lookup yields CDR1 SGHTA and CDR2 FQGTGA. DNA of the CDR3: TGTGCCAGCAGCATCCAGGGGGTGGGCTCTGGGGCCAACGTCCTGACTTTC. Its translation is CASSIQGVGSGANVLTF.

The V call is TRBV12-3 or TRBV12-4, the J call TRBJ1-3; D gene ambiguous. The CDR3 is 13 residues long. The V end lost 5 bases, the J end lost 4 bases, and 9 bases lay between the germline ends. The CDR3 loop is CASSVGGGNTIYF. The CDR3 region has the DNA TGTGCCAGCAGTGTAGGAGGGGGAAACACCATATATTTT.

This chain joins TRBV28 and TRBJ2-5; 8 nucleotides align to TRBD2. The CDR3 contains 16 residues. V lost 2 bases to trimming and J lost 0 bases; unmatched junction nucleotides: 5. Looked up from germline, CDR1 is MDHEN and CDR2 is SYDVKM. In DNA, the CDR3 is TGTGCCAGCAGTTTAGGTGGCGGGAGGTACCAAGAGACCCAGTACTTC. Its protein product is CASSLGGGRYQETQYF.

This clone was recorded only once. The rearrangement uses TRBV4-3 and TRBJ2-7; TRBD2 matches at 7 bases. With 5 bases clipped from V and 4 bases from J, the junction kept 11 bases outside the gene matches. In germline, CDR1 is LGHNA, CDR2 YSLEER. This CDR3 has 15 residues. The CDR3 sequence: CASSRGGEAAYEQYF. CDR3 DNA sequence: TGCGCCAGCAGCAGGGGAGGGGAGGCGGCTTACGAGCAGTACTTC.

The chain employs TRBV15 and TRBJ2-1; 7 bases agree with TRBD1. Germline lookup yields CDR1 LNHNV and CDR2 YYDKDF (reference sequence). J was trimmed by 0 bases and V by 7 bases; bases with no gene match: 6. The CDR3 runs to 15 residues. This chain's CDR3 is CATNQRQGSYNEQFF. The CDR3 coding sequence is TGTGCCACCAACCAACGACAGGGCTCCTACAATGAGCAGTTCTTC.

V gene TRBV6-5 combines with J gene TRBJ2-7; 7 nucleotides line up with TRBD1. V lost 6 bases and J lost 3; bases outside the gene matches: 5. CDR1 and CDR2 from the germline V gene are MNHEY and SVGAGI. The CDR3 consists of 13 residues. The CDR3 DNA reads TGTGCCAGCAGAGCAACAGGGGTCTACGAGCAGTACTTC. Translation gives CASRATGVYEQYF.

This clone came up once. This chain uses TRBV19 with TRBJ2-3, with TRBD2 identical over 8 bases. The CDR3 has 16 residues. From germline, CDR1 is LNHDA and CDR2 SQIVND (reference sequence). Trimming cost V 5 bases and J 4 bases; bases outside gene matches: 11. The DNA of the CDR3 is TGTGCCAGTAGTTTCTTGGCGGGACTAGGAGCAGATACGCAGTATTTT. Protein product: CASSFLAGLGADTQYF.